The 18 T cell receptor beta chains presented below share a single source sample, sequenced in a study of control samples from healthy donors and cancer patients. Data came from immunoSEQ multiplex PCR; TCRdb stores just in-frame clones and leaves some out. The sample has some 78,000 clones, roughly 91% seen once. The specimen was blood. The receptor source for this set is an older woman in good health.

This clone was found a few times. The chain combines TRBV5-4 with TRBJ2-5; tentatively, D is TRBD2 (6 bases). V lost 0 bases and J 4 bases, leaving 10 bases between the germline ends. The CDR3 has 14 amino acids. Germline CDR1 SGHNT, CDR2 YYREEE (reference sequence). The CDR3 nucleotides read TGTGCCAGCAGCTTGGTGGTGGGGGGAGAGACCCAGTACTTC. It is translated as CASSLVVGGETQYF.

A remark on this clone: Different DNA sequences within this sample yield the same CDR3. The chain combines TRBV2 with TRBJ1-1; 7 nucleotides align to TRBD1. The CDR3 contains 13 residues. CDR1 and CDR2 (germline): SNHLY, FYNNEI. Trimming removed 4 bases from V and 2 bases from J; junction bases left unmatched: 1. Here the CDR3 reads CASSGQGNTEAFF. In DNA, the CDR3 is TGTGCCAGCAGTGGACAGGGTAACACTGAAGCTTTCTTT.

The chain recombines TRBV6-5 with TRBJ1-2; D possibly corresponds to TRBD1 (5 bases). The V and J ends lost 4 bases and 4 bases respectively, with 13 bases between them. Germline lookup yields CDR1 MNHEY and CDR2 SVGAGI. This CDR3 is 14 amino acids long. CDR3 loop: CASSLSQGGYGYTF. DNA for the CDR3: TGTGCCAGCAGTTTGTCCCAGGGTGGCTATGGCTACACCTTC.

The chain combines TRBV21-1 with TRBJ1-5; no check of the table's D call, TRBD1, against the DNA was made. TRBV21-1 is shown as a pseudogene. This CDR3 spans 18 amino acids. The CDR3 spells CASSKGQDRALSNQPQHF. The CDR3 region has the DNA TGTGCCAGCAGCAAAGGTCAGGACAGGGCCCTAAGCAATCAGCCCCAGCATTTT.

This chain uses TRBV29-1 with TRBJ2-7; D gene ambiguous. V was shortened by 4 bases and J by 5 bases, with 15 bases between the two germline ends. The CDR3 is 13 residues long. Germline lookup yields CDR1 SQVTM and CDR2 ANQGSEA. In DNA form, the CDR3 reads TGCAGCGTTGGTCCCAGGCGAGGAGACGAGCAGTACTTC. It yields the protein CSVGPRRGDEQYF.

This rearrangement joins TRBV28 to TRBJ1-2; D remains unclear. The germline V gene encodes CDR1 MDHEN and CDR2 SYDVKM. V was trimmed by 5 bases and J by 8 bases, leaving 18 bases between them. The CDR3 loop spans 14 amino acids. The CDR3 nucleotides read TGTGCCAGCAGTGCCGGGGAATCTTCCTACGGCTACACCTTC. It is translated as CASSAGESSYGYTF.

This chain uses TRBV28 with TRBJ2-7, with no clear D. The V gene's germline CDR1 is MDHEN and CDR2 SYDVKM. The CDR3 consists of 14 residues. V was pared by 4 bases and J by 3 bases, with 13 bases between. This chain's CDR3 is CASSSSRQGYEQYF. CDR3 DNA: TGTGCCAGCAGTTCCTCCCGCCAAGGCTACGAGCAGTACTTC.

This chain joins TRBV29-1 and TRBJ1-1; no reliable D call. CDR3 length: 13 amino acids. V was clipped by 3 bases and J by 1 base, with 9 bases between them. In germline, CDR1 is SQVTM, CDR2 ANQGSEA. Here the CDR3 reads CSVDSGANTEAFF. The CDR3 bases are TGCAGCGTTGACTCGGGCGCGAACACTGAAGCTTTCTTT.

The V call is TRBV11-2, the J call TRBJ2-7; TRBD1 matches 7 bases. The CDR3 has 15 amino acids. The V segment lost 4 bases and the J segment 3 bases; nucleotides outside the gene matches: 9. Per germline, CDR1 SGHAT and CDR2 FQNNGV. In DNA form, the CDR3 reads TGTGCCAGCAGCTCCTCCCGGGACAGAGGCTACGAGCAGTACTTC. Residues: CASSSSRDRGYEQYF. The entire variable domain, with the rest obtained from reference TRBV11-2 and TRBJ2-7, is as follows: EAGVAQSPRYKIIEKRQSVAFWCNPISGHATLYWYQQILGQGPKLLIQFQNNGVVDDSQLPKDRFSAERLKGVDSTLKIQPAKLEDSAVYLCASSSSRDRGYEQYFGPGTRLTVT.

The V and J genes are TRBV29-1 and TRBJ2-6; weak D call: TRBD1 (5 bases). Germline V lookup: CDR1 SQVTM, CDR2 ANQGSEA. The CDR3 extends over 13 amino acids. Trimming removed 6 bases from V and 4 bases from J, with 10 bases in between. CDR3 nucleotides: TGCAGCGTGGACACGAAGGGGGCCAACGTCCTGACTTTC. Protein: CSVDTKGANVLTF.

This clone was observed a few times. V usage is TRBV6-2 or TRBV6-3 and J usage is TRBJ2-2; D perhaps matches TRBD1 (6 bases). The germline CDR1 and CDR2 sequences are MNHEY and SVGEGT. This CDR3 is 18 amino acids long. V was shortened by 6 bases and J by 3 bases, with 23 bases between the two germline ends. The CDR3 nucleotides read TGTGCCAGCAGCCTACGCCCACAGGGTTGGTTGGACACCGGGGAGCTGTTTTTT. It encodes CASSLRPQGWLDTGELFF.

The V gene is TRBV6-1, the J gene TRBJ1-5; 8 bases match TRBD1. Per the germline V gene, CDR1 is MNHNS and CDR2 is SASEGT. With 2 bases clipped from V and 2 bases from J, the junction kept 5 bases outside the gene matches. The CDR3 loop spans 16 amino acids. DNA for the CDR3: TGTGCCAGCAGTGAATTTACAGGGGGACGCAATCAGCCCCAGCATTTT. It encodes CASSEFTGGRNQPQHF.

The CDR3 DNA is TGTGCCAGCACATCCCCGGGACAGGGGAACACTGAAGCTTTCTTT. This encodes CASTSPGQGNTEAFF. The V and J genes are TRBV25-1 and TRBJ1-1; 9 bases line up with TRBD1. The CDR3 is 15 residues long. After removal of 7 bases from V and 1 base from J, the junction contained 7 bases not matched to a gene. CDR1 MGHDK and CDR2 SYGVNS come from the germline V gene.

The chain uses TRBV12-5 and TRBJ1-2; 7 bases agree with TRBD1. This CDR3 contains 13 residues. Germline CDR1 LGHNT, CDR2 FRNRAP. The V segment lost 2 bases and the J segment 6 bases; nucleotides outside the gene matches: 3. The CDR3 DNA follows: TGTGCTAGTGGTTTGCTTACAGGGGATGGCTACACCTTC. This sequence encodes CASGLLTGDGYTF.

The chain couples TRBV4-1 to TRBJ1-6; tentative D call: TRBD1 (5 bases). Germline assignment: CDR1 MGHRA and CDR2 YSYEKL. The CDR3 has 15 residues. Trimming removed 5 bases at V and 9 bases at J, with 17 bases between. In nucleotides, the CDR3 is TGCGCCAGCAGCGGCTGGCAGGGCGGTCGTTCACCCCTCCACTTT. Its translation: CASSGWQGGRSPLHF.

The V call is TRBV19, the J call TRBJ1-2, with a possible D match to TRBD1 (5 bases). This CDR3 contains 16 residues. CDR1 LNHDA and CDR2 SQIVND come from the germline V gene (reference sequence). V was shortened by 7 bases and J by 6 bases, with 24 bases between the two germline ends. CDR3 in amino acids: CASTWSGTQGVDGYTF. The DNA for the CDR3 is TGTGCCAGTACGTGGTCCGGGACCCAGGGCGTGGATGGCTACACCTTC.

The chain combines TRBV18 with TRBJ2-4, with a weak D call TRBD1 (6 bases). The CDR3 length is 13 residues. The germline gives CDR1 KGHSH, CDR2 LQKENI. V gave up 6 bases and J gave up 7 bases, with 13 bases separating them. CDR3 sequence (DNA): TGTGCCAGCTCGCTACAGGGTGGGAACATTCAGTACTTC. As protein: CASSLQGGNIQYF. Full variable domain (missing parts from reference TRBV18 and TRBJ2-4): NAGVMQNPRHLVRRRGQEARLRCSPMKGHSHVYWYRQLPEEGLKFMVYLQKENIIDESGMPKERFSAEFPKEGPSILRIQQVVRGDSAAYFCASSLQGGNIQYFGAGTRLSVL.

This chain uses TRBV9 with TRBJ2-2, with 8 bases matching TRBD2. The CDR3 length is 16 residues. V dropped 0 bases and J dropped 6; count of bases not matched to a gene: 7. Germline loops: CDR1 SGDLS, CDR2 YYNGEE. The DNA of the CDR3 is TGTGCCAGCAGCGTAGGCTCGGGGGGGCTGGCCGGGGAGCTGTTTTTT. Translating gives CASSVGSGGLAGELFF.